One and the same sample provided the 27 T cell receptor beta chains below, sequenced in a study of blood T cell repertoires in COVID-19. Assay used: immunoSEQ multiplex PCR; TCRdb lists only in-frame clones, some missing. The sample records hundreds of thousands of clones, less than 90% being singletons. Sequencing used peripheral blood. Source of these receptors: a woman aged 70-85 years with COVID-19, enrolled during active disease.

As regards this clone: At the DNA level, this CDR3 is encoded by other sequences in the same sample as well. The gene calls are TRBV7-9 and TRBJ2-5; TRBD2 aligns across 10 bases. This CDR3 spans 14 amino acids. CDR1 SEHNR and CDR2 FQNEAQ come from the germline V gene (reference sequence). V shed 2 bases and J 3 bases; nucleotides not matched to a gene: 0. Here the CDR3 reads CASSLLAGEETQYF. CDR3 coding DNA: TGTGCCAGCAGCTTACTAGCGGGGGAAGAGACCCAGTACTTC.

This chain connects TRBV6-6 to TRBJ1-2; D might be TRBD1 (6 bases). The CDR3 is 13 residues long. The ends were cut back, 4 bases at V and 6 bases at J, with 12 bases in the middle. Germline V CDR1 and CDR2: MNHNY, SVGAGI (reference sequence). The CDR3 DNA is TGTGCCAGCAGTTCTTCCAGGGGAAATGGCTACACCTTC. Protein: CASSSSRGNGYTF.

This rearrangement joins TRBV5-4 to TRBJ2-3, with a tentative D call TRBD2 (5 bases). The CDR3 runs 17 residues. Germline-derived CDR1 and CDR2 are SGHNT and YYREEE (reference sequence). V shed 4 bases and J shed 2 bases, with 20 bases lying between them. In DNA form, the CDR3 reads TGTGCCAGCAGCCCCCTAGGGAGCGGAGAGGACACAGATACGCAGTATTTT. It translates to CASSPLGSGEDTDTQYF.

The rearrangement uses TRBV6-5 and TRBJ1-1; 8 bases map to TRBD1. Germline CDR1 and CDR2: MNHEY and SVGAGI. The CDR3 runs to 13 residues. V dropped 5 bases and J dropped 3; count of bases not matched to a gene: 2. The CDR3 protein is CASSTGGDTEAFF. CDR3 DNA sequence: TGTGCCAGCAGTACAGGGGGGGACACTGAAGCTTTCTTT.

The chain is built from TRBV5-6 and TRBJ2-2, with D maybe TRBD1 (6 bases). Germline CDR1 is SGHDT and CDR2 is YYEEEE. Between the trimmed V and J ends, which lost 4 bases and 5 bases, there was a span of 18 bases. The CDR3 loop spans 16 amino acids. CDR3 amino acids: CASSLYRGQITGELFF. In DNA, the CDR3 is TGTGCCAGCAGCCTGTACCGCGGACAGATAACCGGGGAGCTGTTTTTT.

The V gene is TRBV4-2, the J gene TRBJ2-7, with a tentative D call TRBD2 (7 bases). CDR1 is LGHNA and CDR2 is YNFKEQ in the germline V gene. The ends were cut back, 0 bases at V and 4 bases at J, with 16 bases in the middle. The CDR3 length is 16 residues. The CDR3, as DNA: TGTGCCAGCAGCCAAGAGATTGGCGGGGGCATGTACGAGCAGTACTTC. This translates into CASSQEIGGGMYEQYF.

The V call is TRBV5-1, the J call TRBJ2-3, with 12 bases that match TRBD1. Germline V gene sequence: CDR1 SGHRS, CDR2 YFSETQ. There are 15 residues in the CDR3. V was pared by 4 bases and J by 6 bases, with 6 bases of the junction left unmatched. In DNA, the CDR3 is TGCGCCAGCAGCCCTGGGACAGGGGGCGCCGATACGCAGTATTTT. Its protein is CASSPGTGGADTQYF.

This clone has a handful of counts. The V call is TRBV27, the J call TRBJ2-2; 10 positions agree with TRBD1. Germline loops: CDR1 MNHEY, CDR2 SMNVEV (reference sequence). CDR3 length: 16 amino acids. V shed 7 bases and J 3 bases; nucleotides not matched to a gene: 8. The chain's CDR3 is CASNPWGTGDTGELFF. The CDR3 DNA reads as TGTGCCAGCAACCCCTGGGGGACAGGGGACACCGGGGAGCTGTTTTTT.

This clone was observed a single time. The rearrangement uses TRBV7-2 and TRBJ1-6; tentative D call: TRBD1 (5 bases). The germline V gene encodes CDR1 SGHTA and CDR2 FQGNSA. This CDR3 comprises 15 residues. Trimming removed 1 base at V and 9 bases at J, with 13 bases between. The DNA for the CDR3 is TGTGCCAGCAGCTTAGATGGGGGGGTGAGTTCACCCCTCCACTTT. Translated, it gives CASSLDGGVSSPLHF.

The chain uses TRBV15 and TRBJ1-6, with D hard to call. Germline assignment: CDR1 LNHNV and CDR2 YYDKDF (reference sequence). The CDR3 spans 17 residues. V was clipped by 0 bases and J by 2 bases, with 11 bases between them. This CDR3 reads CATSRDQEGAYNSPLHF. The DNA of the CDR3 is TGTGCCACCAGCAGAGATCAAGAGGGCGCCTATAATTCACCCCTCCACTTT.

This chain connects TRBV28 to TRBJ1-2; 9 bases line up with TRBD1. In germline, CDR1 is MDHEN, CDR2 SYDVKM. V lost 1 base to trimming and J lost 8 bases; unmatched junction nucleotides: 11. This CDR3 spans 16 amino acids. The CDR3 region has the DNA TGTGCCAGCAGTTTATCCTCCGGGACAGGGTCGGGGGGCTACACCTTC. This sequence encodes CASSLSSGTGSGGYTF.

The chain couples TRBV7-2 to TRBJ2-1; 8 bases agree with TRBD2. Germline assignment: CDR1 SGHTA and CDR2 FQGNSA. The CDR3 loop spans 15 amino acids. Trimming removed 7 bases from V and 7 bases from J; junction bases left unmatched: 12. CDR3 in DNA: TGTGCCAGCACCATACTAGCGGCCCCTCGGAATGAGCAGTTCTTC. It translates to CASTILAAPRNEQFF.

This clone was observed a few times. This chain links TRBV9 with TRBJ2-1, with 7 bases fitting TRBD2. V shed 4 bases, J shed 6 bases, and the junction held 4 bases outside the gene matches. The length of the CDR3 is 13 residues. The germline V gene has CDR1 SGDLS and CDR2 YYNGEE. Written as DNA, the CDR3 is TGTGCCAGCAGCACCGGGAGGCCCAATGAGCAGTTCTTC. Protein product: CASSTGRPNEQFF.

The V and J genes are TRBV6-5 and TRBJ1-2; D gene unclear. Germline values: CDR1 MNHEY, CDR2 SVGAGI. Trimming cost V 0 bases and J 1 base, with 6 bases left between them. This CDR3 region has 14 residues. The CDR3 DNA follows: TGTGCCAGCAGTTACTCGCAGGTTAACTATGGCTACACCTTC. As protein: CASSYSQVNYGYTF.

The chain is built from TRBV12-3 or TRBV12-4 and TRBJ1-5, with D possibly being TRBD1 (6 bases). The CDR3 is made up of 13 amino acids. V lost 4 bases and J lost 5, with 9 bases in between. The CDR3 spells CASSSQGDQPQHF. In DNA, the CDR3 is TGTGCCAGCAGTTCACAGGGAGATCAGCCCCAGCATTTT.

The chain employs TRBV7-2 and TRBJ2-2; 9 nucleotides line up with TRBD1. This CDR3 is 16 amino acids long. The V and J ends lost 4 bases and 5 bases, in that order; junction bases with no gene match: 8. The V gene's germline CDR1 is SGHTA and CDR2 FQGNSA. CDR3 region: CASSYSTGGWTGELFF. The CDR3 DNA reads as TGTGCCAGCAGCTACTCGACAGGGGGTTGGACCGGGGAGCTGTTTTTT.

This clone has only one observation. The chain joins TRBV4-3 to TRBJ2-7; 8 nucleotides align to TRBD1. The CDR3 is 14 residues long. With 3 bases clipped from V and 2 bases from J, the junction kept 3 bases outside the gene matches. The germline V gene encodes CDR1 LGHNA and CDR2 YSLEER. Written as DNA, the CDR3 is TGCGCCAGCAGCCAGCGGACAGGGACCTACGAGCAGTACTTC. Residues: CASSQRTGTYEQYF.

The chain links TRBV29-1 to TRBJ1-2, with 9 bases matching TRBD1. This CDR3 spans 13 amino acids. Looked up from germline, CDR1 is SQVTM and CDR2 is ANQGSEA. After removal of 6 bases from V and 4 bases from J, the junction contained 6 bases not matched to a gene. This chain's CDR3 is CSVLRTGAYGYTF. The CDR3 nucleotides are TGCAGCGTGCTCCGGACAGGGGCCTATGGCTACACCTTC.

The sample holds one count of this clone. The chain couples TRBV4-1 to TRBJ1-4; 9 positions match TRBD1. CDR3 length: 15 residues. The germline V gene has CDR1 MGHRA and CDR2 YSYEKL. V gave up 1 base and J gave up 6 bases; unmatched junction bases: 3. DNA for the CDR3: TGCGCCAGCAGCCAAGGGGACAGGGATGATGAAAAACTGTTTTTT. It translates to CASSQGDRDDEKLFF.

The chain links TRBV2 to TRBJ2-7; 8 bases align to TRBD2. This CDR3 spans 15 amino acids. J gave up 5 bases and V 3 bases, and 9 bases lay outside the gene matches. Germline CDR1 SNHLY, CDR2 FYNNEI. The CDR3 here is CASSDGTRGRDEQYF. The DNA for the CDR3 is TGTGCCAGCAGTGACGGGACTAGAGGACGGGACGAGCAGTACTTC.

The V and J genes are TRBV5-4 and TRBJ2-3, with 9 bases matching TRBD2. The V segment lost 4 bases and the J segment 6 bases; nucleotides outside the gene matches: 6. Germline CDR1 SGHNT, CDR2 YYREEE (reference sequence). This CDR3 spans 14 amino acids. Here the CDR3 DNA reads TGTGCCAGCAGCGGAGCGGGGGGTCTGGATACGCAGTATTTT. This codes for CASSGAGGLDTQYF. The variable domain in full, with the rest retrieved from reference TRBV5-4 and TRBJ2-3, is ETGVTQSPTHLIKTRGQQVTLRCSSQSGHNTVSWYQQALGQGPQFIFQYYREEENGRGNFPPRFSGLQFPNYSSELNVNALELDDSALYLCASSGAGGLDTQYFGPGTRLTVL.

The gene calls are TRBV5-8 and TRBJ2-5, with D possibly being TRBD2 (6 bases). Germline CDR1 is SGHTS and CDR2 is YDEGEE. Deletions cut 2 bases from V and 5 bases from J, with 16 bases between. CDR3 length: 15 residues. CDR3 in DNA: TGTGCCAGCAGCTTACTAGCACAACCTGGGGAGACCCAGTACTTC. Protein: CASSLLAQPGETQYF.

The rearrangement joins TRBV3-1 (or the pseudogene TRBV3-2) to TRBJ1-3; maybe TRBD1 (5 bases). The V gene lost 1 base and the J gene lost 2 bases, with 12 bases spanning the gap. Germline values: CDR1 LGHDT, CDR2 YNNKEL (reference sequence). The CDR3 has 16 residues. The chain's CDR3 is CASSQGGGGAGNTIYF. CDR3 DNA: TGTGCCAGCAGCCAAGGGGGGGGAGGGGCTGGAAACACCATATATTTT.

The chain combines TRBV9 with TRBJ2-1, with 12 bases identical to TRBD2. The CDR3 runs to 14 residues. CDR1 is SGDLS, CDR2 YYNGEE, per germline. After removal of 3 bases from V and 8 bases from J, the junction contained 3 bases not matched to a gene. The CDR3 DNA is TGTGCCAGCAGCGCTAGCGGGGGGGCCTATGAGCAGTTCTTC. This codes for CASSASGGAYEQFF.

V and J are TRBV9 and TRBJ1-1; D unresolved. The CDR3 consists of 15 residues. The V end lost 3 bases, the J end lost 1 base, and 13 bases lay between the germline ends. Germline loops: CDR1 SGDLS, CDR2 YYNGEE. The DNA for the CDR3 is TGTGCCAGCAGCGCCAGGTCAGAAGGGAACACTGAAGCTTTCTTT. Protein sequence: CASSARSEGNTEAFF.

This chain joins TRBV12-3 or TRBV12-4 and TRBJ2-5, with 7 bases that match TRBD2. Unmatched junction bases numbered 6, after V lost 6 bases and J lost 5 bases. CDR3 length equals 13 residues. Here the CDR3 reads CASSPTSYETQYF. In DNA, the CDR3 is TGTGCCAGCAGCCCGACTAGCTACGAGACCCAGTACTTC.

The chain couples TRBV5-6 to TRBJ1-1; D is unresolved. Germline CDR1 reads SGHDT; CDR2 reads YYEEEE. The CDR3 is 14 residues long. Deletions cut 0 bases from V and 4 bases from J, with 10 bases between. CDR3 loop: CASSLGGGGTEAFF. Written as DNA, the CDR3 is TGTGCCAGCAGCTTGGGGGGAGGAGGCACTGAAGCTTTCTTT.